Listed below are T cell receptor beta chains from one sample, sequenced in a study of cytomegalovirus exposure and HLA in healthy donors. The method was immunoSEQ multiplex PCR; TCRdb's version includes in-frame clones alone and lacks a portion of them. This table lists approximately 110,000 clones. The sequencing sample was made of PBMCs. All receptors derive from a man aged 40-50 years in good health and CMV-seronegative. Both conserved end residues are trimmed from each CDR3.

ASSDPGGAEAF	TRBV5-1	TRBJ1-1
ASSAGTGPAGELF	TRBV9	TRBJ2-2
ASSPNRGVYEQY	TRBV7-6	TRBJ2-7
ASNSDRGEIEPQH	TRBV19	TRBJ1-5
ASIEGGPSYNEQF	TRBV5-1	TRBJ2-1
ASSSYDRAYTDTQY	TRBV5-6	TRBJ2-3
ASSRTGSVSNEQF	TRBV5-6	TRBJ2-1
ASSLGLASETQY	TRBV11-1	TRBJ2-5
ASSYEVGWQPQH	TRBV6-6	TRBJ1-5
ASSLTGATNQPQH	TRBV5-1	TRBJ1-5
ASSRDREYEQY	TRBV7-6	TRBJ2-7
ASSDGTAVKNIQY	TRBV5-8	TRBJ2-4
ASSTRDRAYEQY	TRBV18	TRBJ2-7
ASSLPGVAGESYNEQF	TRBV7-9	TRBJ2-1
ASSKGMAGAKNIQY	TRBV28	TRBJ2-4
ASSYWEDYGYT	TRBV6-5	TRBJ1-2
ASSQETGQGHYEQY	TRBV4-3	TRBJ2-7
ATSRDPPEQGFTEAF	TRBV15	TRBJ1-1
ASSLGSGNYEQY	TRBV7-2	TRBJ2-7
ASSPYSGSGTSSYNEQF	TRBV5-1	TRBJ2-1
ASRTGFEQY	TRBV6-5	TRBJ2-7
ASSQGQVIDEQF	TRBV5-8	TRBJ2-1
ASSYSRRGGTEAF	TRBV6-5	TRBJ1-1
ASSLGYRGPYEQY	TRBV5-6	TRBJ2-7
ATRKQGTVYEQY	TRBV15	TRBJ2-7
AWRQGMNTEAF	TRBV30	TRBJ1-1
ASSRGRGSYNSPLH	TRBV27	TRBJ1-6
ASSPTGTGSTGELF	TRBV28	TRBJ2-2
ASSPNLVPLYNEQF	TRBV7-2	TRBJ2-1
ASSALVDTGELF	TRBV9	TRBJ2-2
SVELGGLYTDTQY	TRBV29-1	TRBJ2-3